This is a list of T cell receptor beta chains from one sample in a study of blood T cells in healthy people across ages. TCRdb recomputed calls from the 5' RACE reads with MiXCR, one row per CDR3 protein. This table holds about 760,000 distinct CDR3 sequences, 20% to 25% found once. Separately, the same data were catalogued under a study of T cells of mothers and their children.

Sequences were obtained from blood. The receptors were sampled from a boy between 10 and 17 years old in good health. Both conserved end residues are part of each CDR3. D genes are given only for firm matches. Some rows have no size entry. The others give once, few or many, or a class for an expanded clone.

v_gene,len,j_gene,abundance,d_gene,CDR3nt,CDR3aa
TRBV12-3/TRBV12-4,16,TRBJ2-3,few,TRBD2,TGTGCCAGCATCCAGAGGTGGGGGGGTGCCTCAGATACGCAGTATTTT,CASIQRWGGASDTQYF
TRBV29-1,16,TRBJ2-3,few,.,TGCAGCGTTGAAGATCCGACCCCTTCGAGCACAGATACGCAGTATTTT,CSVEDPTPSSTDTQYF
TRBV5-1,14,TRBJ2-1,few,.,TGCGCCAGCAGCCCCAAAACACGGCACGATGAGCAGTTCTTC,CASSPKTRHDEQFF
TRBV20-1,16,TRBJ1-5,.,.,TGCAGTGCTAGAGAACAGGGTTGGGATGGCAATCAGCCCCAGCATTTT,CSAREQGWDGNQPQHF
TRBV7-2,15,TRBJ1-5,.,TRBD1,TGTGCCAGCAGGTTGGAGGGGGCGGACAATCAGCCCCAGCATTTT,CASRLEGADNQPQHF
TRBV20-1,12,TRBJ2-1,few,.,TGCAGTGCTAGAGCTCTCGGCAATGAGCAGTTCTTC,CSARALGNEQFF
TRBV7-2,16,TRBJ2-1,.,TRBD2,TGTGCCAGCAGCTTCCTCGTTAGCGGGGGGTTAGGTGAGCAGTTCTTC,CASSFLVSGGLGEQFF
TRBV24-1,14,TRBJ2-2,.,.,TGTGCCACTCGACAGGCCCCGAACACCGGGGAGCTGTTTTTT,CATRQAPNTGELFF
TRBV28,15,TRBJ1-1,few,.,TGTGCCAGCAGTTTAACCCCCGGGGATGGGACTGAAGCTTTCTTT,CASSLTPGDGTEAFF
TRBV12-3/TRBV12-4,16,TRBJ2-1,.,TRBD2,TGTGCCAGCAGTTCCCCACTAGCGGGAGTTCCCAATGAGCAGTTCTTC,CASSSPLAGVPNEQFF
TRBV7-2,15,TRBJ2-3,.,TRBD2,TGTGCCAGCAGCTTAAAGAGCGGGGGCACAGATACGCAGTATTTT,CASSLKSGGTDTQYF
TRBV2,13,TRBJ2-1,.,.,TGTGCCAGCAGTGAGAGTGAGGTCAAGGAGCAGTTCTTC,CASSESEVKEQFF
TRBV28,13,TRBJ2-3,.,TRBD2,TGTGCCAGCAGAGCGGGAGACACAGATACGCAGTATTTT,CASRAGDTDTQYF
TRBV29-1,13,TRBJ2-7,few,.,TGCAGCGTTGGGTCGGACATCCCCTACGAGCAGTACTTC,CSVGSDIPYEQYF
TRBV29-1,13,TRBJ2-1,few,.,TGCAGCGTCGAGGAGGGGATATCCGATGAGCAGTTCTTC,CSVEEGISDEQFF
TRBV5-1,15,TRBJ2-1,few,TRBD2,TGCGCCAGCAGCTTGACGGGGGGGAACTACAATGAGCAGTTCTTC,CASSLTGGNYNEQFF
TRBV12-3/TRBV12-4,15,TRBJ1-4,.,.,TGTGCCAGCAGTCCTAGGGCCCCTGCCCTTGAAAAACTGTTTTTT,CASSPRAPALEKLFF
TRBV18,16,TRBJ2-1,.,.,TGTGCCAGCTCACCACTTAGCGGGACAGCCTACAATGAGCAGTTCTTC,CASSPLSGTAYNEQFF
TRBV29-1,13,TRBJ2-5,.,.,TGCAGCGCCCCCGGGACCAAAGAGTCGGCCCAGTACTTC,CSAPGTKESAQYF
TRBV10-3,16,TRBJ1-2,few,.,TGTGCCATCAGTGAGCCGGTCATTCGGACAGCGGATGGCTACACCTTC,CAISEPVIRTADGYTF
TRBV10-3,17,TRBJ1-1,.,.,TGTGCCATCAGGGCGACTGGACCGGTTATCGAGAACACTGAAGCTTTCTTT,CAIRATGPVIENTEAFF
TRBV5-1,14,TRBJ1-4,.,TRBD1,TGCGCCAGCAGCACCGGACAGGGCCATGAAAAACTGTTTTTT,CASSTGQGHEKLFF
TRBV20-1,15,TRBJ2-7,.,TRBD1,TGCAGTGCTAGTGCCCCAAGGACAGGGCGAAACGAGCAGTACTTC,CSASAPRTGRNEQYF
TRBV11-2,14,TRBJ2-5,.,TRBD2,TGTGCCAGCCGGGCGGGGGGGTACCAAGAGACCCAGTACTTC,CASRAGGYQETQYF
TRBV6-5,16,TRBJ1-4,few,TRBD1,TGTGCCAGCAGTACGGGGACAGACGCAACTAATGAAAAACTGTTTTTT,CASSTGTDATNEKLFF
TRBV12-3/TRBV12-4,12,TRBJ1-1,.,.,TGTGCCAGCAGCCCCTTGGGGTTGGAAGCTTTCTTT,CASSPLGLEAFF
TRBV20-1,14,TRBJ2-5,.,TRBD2,TGCAGTGCTCCTCCGACTAGCGGAGAAGAGACCCAGTACTTC,CSAPPTSGEETQYF
TRBV2,14,TRBJ1-1,.,.,TGTGCCAGCAGTGACGGTTATTTGAACACTGAAGCTTTCTTT,CASSDGYLNTEAFF
TRBV12-3/TRBV12-4,14,TRBJ2-1,.,TRBD1,TGTGCCAGCAACTCACAGGGGGCCGCCAATGAGCAGTTCTTC,CASNSQGAANEQFF
TRBV28,12,TRBJ2-1,.,.,TGTGCCAGCAGTTTTCTAGCCGGTGAGCAGTTCTTC,CASSFLAGEQFF
TRBV29-1,15,TRBJ2-1,few,TRBD1,TGCAGCGTTTCAGCACCGGGACAGAAACCCAATGAGCAGTTCTTC,CSVSAPGQKPNEQFF
TRBV28,15,TRBJ1-1,few,TRBD1,TGTGCCAGCAGTTCAGGGACAGCGGGGAATACTGAAGCTTTCTTT,CASSSGTAGNTEAFF
TRBV12-3/TRBV12-4,15,TRBJ1-5,.,TRBD1,TGTGCCAGCAGTGGGGGGACAGGGGTTAATCAGCCCCAGCATTTT,CASSGGTGVNQPQHF
TRBV5-5,14,TRBJ1-5,many,.,TGTGCCAGCAGCTTGGGACAGAGCAATCAGCCCCAGCATTTT,CASSLGQSNQPQHF
TRBV5-1,13,TRBJ1-1,few,.,TGCGCCAGCAGCGGGGGGACGAACACTGAAGCTTTCTTT,CASSGGTNTEAFF
TRBV12-3/TRBV12-4,13,TRBJ1-2,few,TRBD1,TGTGCCAGCACCCCGGGACAGGGAGCTGGCTACACCTTC,CASTPGQGAGYTF
TRBV20-1,14,TRBJ2-1,.,TRBD2,TGCAGTGCTCCAGCGGGGTGGTTCTACAATGAGCAGTTCTTC,CSAPAGWFYNEQFF
TRBV5-5,15,TRBJ1-4,few,.,TGTGCCAGCAGCTTGTCAGGAACTCACCCCACAGGACTGTTTTTT,CASSLSGTHPTGLFF
TRBV28,14,TRBJ2-7,.,.,TGTGCCAGCAGTTTCAGTGACAGCAACTACGAGCAGTACTTC,CASSFSDSNYEQYF
TRBV20-1,16,TRBJ2-2,.,TRBD2,TGCAGTGCTAGAAAACCGGGACTAGCGGTCACCGGGGAGCTGTTTTTT,CSARKPGLAVTGELFF
TRBV12-3/TRBV12-4,12,TRBJ2-7,.,.,TGTGCCAGCAGCTTGGACTTCTACGAGCAGTACTTC,CASSLDFYEQYF
TRBV28,16,TRBJ2-7,few,TRBD1,TGTGCCAGCGGCACTAGGGGACAGGGGCCCTCCTACGAGCAGTACTTC,CASGTRGQGPSYEQYF
TRBV10-2,18,TRBJ1-6,.,.,TGCGCCAGCAGTGAGGGAGCTCAAGGAACCCAGATGAATTCACCCCTCCACTTT,CASSEGAQGTQMNSPLHF
TRBV29-1,14,TRBJ2-7,few,TRBD1,TGCAGCGTTGAGGGACAGGGTGGGACCTACGAGCAGTACTTC,CSVEGQGGTYEQYF
TRBV7-8,16,TRBJ2-1,few,TRBD2,TGTGCCAGCAGCCGCGTCTTAGCGGGAGGGTACAATGAGCAGTTCTTC,CASSRVLAGGYNEQFF